The T cell receptor (beta chain) described here comes from a study of identical twins. Germline values: CDR1 SQVTM, CDR2 ANQGSEA. V lost 6 bases and J lost 3; bases outside the gene matches: 10. The CDR3 loop spans 14 amino acids. TCRdb re-derived calls from the 5' RACE reads in MiXCR, one entry per CDR3 protein. The data contain about 240,000 distinct CDR3 sequences, over 9.5% of them singletons. V gene TRBV29-1 combines with J gene TRBJ2-5, with 7 bases fitting TRBD1. The sample comprised memory T cells sorted from blood. This receptor was taken from a man aged 45-65 years in good health. The CDR3 region has the DNA TGCAGCGTCGCGACAGGGTTGGGAAAAGAGACCCAGTACTTC. Translation: CSVATGLGKETQYF.